Reported below is one T cell receptor (beta chain). The data are from a study of PD-L1 blockade in urothelial cancer. Study as a whole: Administration of atezolizumab to patients began in about 2014, at 1,200 mg intravenously every 3 weeks. About nine tenths of the roughly 29 patients comprised males who had bladder-origin urothelial cancer.

Each individual provided 1 to 8 samples (taken pretreatment and on-treatment). Repertoires were generated with immunoSEQ multiplex PCR, while TCRdb's copy carries only in-frame clones and drops some. The sample shows tens of thousands of clones, roughly 80% of them seen only once. V was clipped by 3 bases and J by 0 bases, with 10 bases between them. The CDR3 totals 15 residues. CDR1 and CDR2 from the germline V gene are SGHNT and YENEEA. This chain joins TRBV11-3 and TRBJ2-3; D possibly corresponds to TRBD2 (6 bases). The material sequenced was PBMCs, taken around atezolizumab (anti-PD-L1) treatment. The TCR was taken from a middle-aged man with urothelial cancer. CDR3 nucleotide sequence: TGTGCCAGCAGCTTCGGTAGCGGAAGCACAGATACGCAGTATTTT. This sequence encodes CASSFGSGSTDTQYF.